This TCR beta chain came from a study of blood T cell repertoires in COVID-19 (dated by TCRdb to between 2020 and 2021). Describing the broader study: Samples from collaborators originated in the United States, Italy and Spain and spanned both the acute and convalescent phases of COVID-19. The prospective study material was composed of cDNA or gDNA derived from T cells, B-cell-depleted T cells, or PBMCs. A freely available public database, intended as a resource for researchers studying the immune response to SARS-CoV-2, is where the repertoires were released. Samples came from the ongoing ImmuneRACE study (first 160 participants) plus 1,254 subjects from 6 global collaborators. A de-identified subject ID, COVID-19 status, age in years and sex were almost always included in the sample metadata. Where available, HLA class I and class II types were taken from metadata supplied by the sample provider and were not determined by assay-based typing. Subjects who had been exposed to COVID-19, were actively infected with it, or had recovered from it provided the deeply sampled blood TCRbeta repertoires that made up the dataset.

The immunoSEQ Assay, a bias-controlled multiplex PCR, was used to amplify TCRbeta CDR3 regions from genomic DNA. The paper's data handling went like this. The number of nucleated cells in each sample was estimated by amplification of reference gene primers within the assay. Sequence reads were collapsed and filtered to measure the absolute abundance of every unique TCRbeta CDR3 rearrangement. Productive Simpson clonality was computed per sample as the square root of Simpson's diversity index over productive rearrangements. TCRdb re-hosts the immuneACCESS table, in-frame sequences only. Its copies lack some clones; in the studies checked, an unresolved V gene accounts for under half of them, and the cause for the rest is not known. V and J calls plus clone size are reproduced from that table; the DNA served to infer D and trimming. This sample holds 95,000 to 110,000 clones; 80% to 90% were observed only once. The ten largest clones capture about 3.5% of the sample.

Each collaborating institution followed its own protocols to collect whole blood in K2EDTA tubes. For TCRbeta analysis, collaborators shipped samples as frozen whole blood, isolated PBMCs, or DNA extracted from either of those sample types. For CDR1 and CDR2, the germline V gene lists KGHSY and FQNENV. Between the V and J ends, shortened by 2 bases and 6 bases respectively, the junction contains 17 bases. The CDR3 numbers 15 residues from cysteine through phenylalanine. Just CDR3 DNA is preserved here, 45 bases in frame from base 1. Concerning this clone itself: The antigen it recognizes is unknown. It has no much larger one-base neighbor in the sample; base qualities were not kept.

Summary of the overall study and its limitations: The amount of clinical and demographic metadata varied by source and participant and was provided uncurated.

The sequence came from a human donor in a cohort sampled during active COVID-19. Here the chain combines TRBV16 and TRBJ2-7, with no D gene named confidently. Sequenced: peripheral blood. CDR3 reads: CASSQGRQGQAEQYF. The DNA reads as follows: TGTGCCAGCAGCCAAGGGCGACAAGGCCAGGCCGAGCAGTACTTC.